This T cell receptor (beta chain) was captured by sequencing in a study of T cell responses to AZD1222 COVID-19 vaccine. Study-wide results and limits: The study reported that nearly half of spike-specific TCRs target unmutated variant regions. Baseline testing showed seropositivity in only a handful of AZD1222 recipients. Regions 160-218 and 743-854 held dominance among vaccine-associated CD4 TCRs, which spanned spike. Most donors were white British, females outnumbered males, and clonal diversity was possibly underestimated.

This clone was found once. The antigen is not known. The table came from immunoSEQ multiplex PCR; TCRdb's copy has only in-frame clones and leaves some out. This table has 70,000 to 95,000 clones, about nine tenths appearing once. CDR1 is SGHNT and CDR2 is YENEEA in the germline V gene. With V trimmed by 3 bases and J by 2 bases, 1 base remained unmatched. The CDR3 sequence is 15 residues long. The sample in question was peripheral blood, obtained on day 0 of MenACWY control vaccination. The receptor comes from an adult in good health. The J gene is TRBJ2-5, the V gene TRBV11-3; 12 positions match TRBD2. CDR3 nucleotide sequence: TGTGCCAGCAGCTTGGGGACTAGCGGGCAAGAGACCCAGTACTTC. This codes for CASSLGTSGQETQYF.